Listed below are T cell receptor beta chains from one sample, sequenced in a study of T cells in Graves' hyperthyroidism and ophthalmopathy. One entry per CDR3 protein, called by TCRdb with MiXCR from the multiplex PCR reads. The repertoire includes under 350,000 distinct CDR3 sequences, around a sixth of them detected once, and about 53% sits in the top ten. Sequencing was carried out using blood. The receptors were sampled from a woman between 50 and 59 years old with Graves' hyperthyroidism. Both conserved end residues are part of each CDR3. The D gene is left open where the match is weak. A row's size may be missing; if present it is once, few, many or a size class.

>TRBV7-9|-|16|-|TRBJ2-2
CASSSQIGTITGELFF
TGTGCCAGCAGCTCGCAGATCGGGACCATCACCGGGGAGCTGTTTTTC
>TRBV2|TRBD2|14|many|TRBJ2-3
CASSVLAAGDTQYF
TGTGCCAGCAGTGTGCTAGCGGCGGGAGATACGCAGTATTTT
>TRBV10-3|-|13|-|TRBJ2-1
CAISDLGSDEQFF
TGTGCCATCAGTGACCTCGGATCAGATGAGCAGTTCTTC
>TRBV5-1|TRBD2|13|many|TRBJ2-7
CASRSGRAYEQYF
TGCGCCAGTCGAAGCGGGAGGGCCTACGAGCAGTACTTC
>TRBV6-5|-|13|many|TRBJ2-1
CASSYSSSNEQFF
TGTGCCAGCAGTTACTCGTCCAGCAATGAGCAGTTCTTC
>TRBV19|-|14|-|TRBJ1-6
CASSIAEDNSPLHF
TGTGCCAGTAGTATCGCAGAGGATAATTCACCCCTCCACTTT
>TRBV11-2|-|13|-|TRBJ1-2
CASSLGQVSGYTF
TGTGCCAGCAGCTTAGGACAGGTGAGTGGCTACACCTTC
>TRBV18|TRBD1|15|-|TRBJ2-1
CASSQTTGMNNEQFF
TGTGCCAGCTCACAGACGACAGGGATGAACAATGAGCAGTTCTTC
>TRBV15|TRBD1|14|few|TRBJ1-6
CATSPQGAFSPLHF
TGTGCCACCAGTCCCCAGGGGGCGTTTTCACCCCTCCACTTT
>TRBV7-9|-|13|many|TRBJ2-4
CASSLMGENIQYF
TGTGCCAGCAGCTTAATGGGGGAAAACATTCAGTACTTC